This T cell receptor (beta chain) was recovered during a study of CD8 T cells in Susac syndrome. The overall study: Patients with Susac syndrome were therapy-naive, treated with corticosteroids, or treated with intravenous immunoglobulin alone when blood was collected.

Germline V gene data show CDR1 as SEHNR and CDR2 as FQNEAQ (reference sequence). The CDR3 consists of 16 residues. Trimming took 1 base from V and 6 from J, leaving 18 bases between them. This clonotype was observed a single time. TCR beta was sequenced from blood CD8+ and CD4+ T cells. The CD8+ and CD4+ T cells were isolated magnetically using a negative isolation approach, whereas the TEMRA cells were enriched by FACS. An input of roughly 0.45 to 1 ug of RNA was subjected to reverse transcription using random hexamers. TCRdb analysed the immunoSEQ multiplex PCR reads with MiXCR anew, one entry per CDR3 protein. The sample includes about 130,000 distinct CDR3 sequences, 90% to 95% of them seen just once.

The specimen sequenced was CD8+ T cells from PBMCs. This receptor was obtained from a human donor with Susac syndrome. The chain couples TRBV7-9 to TRBJ2-5, with D uncertain. CDR3 protein: CASSLGARARWKTQYF. The CDR3 DNA is TGTGCCAGCAGCTTAGGCGCCCGGGCCCGCTGGAAGACCCAGTACTTC.